The 9 T cell receptor beta chains reported below all come from one sample, sequenced in a study of cytomegalovirus exposure and HLA in healthy donors. Clones were sequenced by immunoSEQ multiplex PCR, and TCRdb holds only the in-frame ones, with some missing. The table records about 88,000 clones, 80% to 85% of them present only once. Material: PBMCs. The receptors here all came from a woman aged 18-29 years in good health and CMV-seropositive.

This clone has a single count. V is TRBV19 and J is TRBJ2-1, with 12 bases identical to TRBD2. Per germline, CDR1 LNHDA and CDR2 SQIVND (reference sequence). The CDR3 runs to 15 residues. V shed 2 bases, J shed 8 bases, and the junction held 4 bases outside the gene matches. Written as DNA, the CDR3 is TGTGCCAGTAGTATACTAGCGGGGGGGAGGGATGAGCAGTTCTTC. It specifies CASSILAGGRDEQFF.

The rearrangement joins TRBV10-3 to TRBJ1-3; D perhaps matches TRBD1 (6 bases). V lost 3 bases and J 2 bases, leaving 11 bases between the germline ends. The CDR3 is 15 residues long. Germline V gene lookup returns CDR1 ENHRY and CDR2 SYGVKD. The CDR3 nucleotides are TGTGCCATCAGTGACACAGGGAAGGCTGGAAACACCATATATTTT. Amino acid sequence: CAISDTGKAGNTIYF.

The chain joins TRBV6-5 to TRBJ1-4, with D possibly being TRBD1 (5 bases). Trimming stripped 7 bases from V and 10 bases from J, with 16 bases between. This CDR3 is 13 amino acids long. CDR1 is MNHEY and CDR2 is SVGAGI in the germline V gene. The CDR3 coding sequence is TGTGCCAGCACCGAGGGAGGGGATCGAAAACTGTTTTTT. This encodes CASTEGGDRKLFF.

The J gene is TRBJ1-2, the V gene TRBV28, with D possibly being TRBD1 (6 bases). The CDR3 is 13 residues long. CDR1 is MDHEN and CDR2 is SYDVKM in the germline V gene. Trimming left V 5 bases short and J 4 bases short, with 11 bases between. CDR3 coding DNA: TGTGCCAGCAGTCTACAGGGCCCCTATGGCTACACCTTC. Its translation is CASSLQGPYGYTF.

The V and J genes are TRBV7-2 and TRBJ1-6; TRBD1 matches at 12 bases. This CDR3 is built from 18 residues. The germline CDR1 and CDR2 sequences are SGHTA and FQGNSA. The J segment lost 7 bases and the V segment lost 1 base, leaving 8 bases of the junction unmatched. The CDR3 protein is CASSLGMGTGGWNSPLHF. The DNA of the CDR3 is TGTGCCAGCAGCTTAGGCATGGGGACAGGGGGCTGGAATTCACCCCTCCACTTT.

This chain links TRBV28 with TRBJ2-3; perhaps TRBD2 as D (6 bases). The V and J ends lost 5 bases and 0 bases respectively, with 18 bases between them. The CDR3 runs to 17 residues. Per germline, CDR1 MDHEN and CDR2 SYDVKM. This CDR3 is CASSLHGTLISTDTQYF. As DNA, the CDR3 is TGTGCCAGCAGTCTCCACGGGACTCTGATTAGCACAGATACGCAGTATTTT.

The V and J genes are TRBV7-2 and TRBJ2-5, with 8 bases lining up with TRBD2. The germline V gene encodes CDR1 SGHTA and CDR2 FQGNSA. The CDR3 runs 16 residues. Trimming at V came to 1 base and at J to 2 bases, leaving 6 bases not matched to a gene. This CDR3 is CASSLGRGGPQETQYF. The CDR3 coding sequence is TGTGCCAGCAGCTTAGGACGGGGGGGCCCGCAAGAGACCCAGTACTTC. Combining the CDR3 with reference TRBV7-2 and TRBJ2-5 gives the whole variable domain GAGVSQSPSNKVTEKGKDVELRCDPISGHTALYWYRQSLGQGLEFLIYFQGNSAPDKSGLPSDRFSAERTGGSVSTLTIQRTQQEDSAVYLCASSLGRGGPQETQYFGPGTRLLVL.

The chain carries TRBV5-1 and TRBJ2-5; 11 bases are a match to TRBD1. V trimming: 0 bases; J trimming: 2 bases; junction bases outside the gene matches: 3. The length of the CDR3 is 16 residues. Germline CDR1 and CDR2: SGHRS and YFSETQ. CDR3 DNA sequence: TGCGCCAGCAGCTTGGCCGGGACAGGGGGTCAAGAGACCCAGTACTTC. Its protein is CASSLAGTGGQETQYF.

The chain links TRBV28 to TRBJ2-5; weak D call: TRBD2 (6 bases). CDR3 size: 14 residues. Germline V CDR1 and CDR2: MDHEN, SYDVKM. V lost 1 base to trimming and J lost 5 bases, with 11 bases between them. The CDR3 reads CASSLSLAWETQYF. The CDR3 DNA is TGTGCCAGCAGTTTATCTCTAGCGTGGGAGACCCAGTACTTC.